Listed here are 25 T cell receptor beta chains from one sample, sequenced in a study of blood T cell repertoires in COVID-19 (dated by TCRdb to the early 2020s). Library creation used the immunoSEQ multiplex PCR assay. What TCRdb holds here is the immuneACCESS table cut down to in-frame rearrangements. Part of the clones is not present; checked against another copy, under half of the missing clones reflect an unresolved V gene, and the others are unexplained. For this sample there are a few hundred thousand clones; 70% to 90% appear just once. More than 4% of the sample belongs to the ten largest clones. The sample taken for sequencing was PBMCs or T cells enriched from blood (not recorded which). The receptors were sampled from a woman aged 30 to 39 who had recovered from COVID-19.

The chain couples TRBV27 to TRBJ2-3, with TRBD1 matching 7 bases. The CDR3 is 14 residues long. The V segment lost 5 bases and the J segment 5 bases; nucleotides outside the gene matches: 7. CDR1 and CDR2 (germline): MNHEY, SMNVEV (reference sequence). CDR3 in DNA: TGTGCCAGCAGTCCCAGGACAGGTGGAGATACGCAGTATTTT. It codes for CASSPRTGGDTQYF.

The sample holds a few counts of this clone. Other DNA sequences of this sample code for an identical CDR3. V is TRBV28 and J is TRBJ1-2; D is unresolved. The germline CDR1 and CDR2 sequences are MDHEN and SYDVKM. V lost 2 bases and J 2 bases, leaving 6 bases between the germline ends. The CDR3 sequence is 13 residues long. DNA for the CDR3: TGTGCCAGCAGTTTAGGGCAGAACTATGGCTACACCTTC. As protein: CASSLGQNYGYTF.

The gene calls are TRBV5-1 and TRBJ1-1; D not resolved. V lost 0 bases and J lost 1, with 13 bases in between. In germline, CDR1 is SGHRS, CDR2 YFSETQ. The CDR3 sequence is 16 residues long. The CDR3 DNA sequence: TGCGCCAGCAGCTTGGTAATGTCGGACTCGAACACTGAAGCTTTCTTT. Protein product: CASSLVMSDSNTEAFF.

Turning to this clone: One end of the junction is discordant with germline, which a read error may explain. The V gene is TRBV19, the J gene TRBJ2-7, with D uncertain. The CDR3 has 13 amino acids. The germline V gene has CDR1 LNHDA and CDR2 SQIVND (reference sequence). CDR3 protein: CACRDGASYEQYF. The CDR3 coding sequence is TGTGCCTGTAGAGACGGAGCATCCTACGAGCAGTACTTC.

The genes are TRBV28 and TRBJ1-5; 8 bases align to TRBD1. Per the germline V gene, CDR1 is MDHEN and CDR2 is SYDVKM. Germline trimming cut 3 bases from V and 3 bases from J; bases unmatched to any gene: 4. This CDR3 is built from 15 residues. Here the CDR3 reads CASSLTGAINQPQHF. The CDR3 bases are TGTGCCAGCAGTTTGACAGGGGCCATCAATCAGCCCCAGCATTTT.

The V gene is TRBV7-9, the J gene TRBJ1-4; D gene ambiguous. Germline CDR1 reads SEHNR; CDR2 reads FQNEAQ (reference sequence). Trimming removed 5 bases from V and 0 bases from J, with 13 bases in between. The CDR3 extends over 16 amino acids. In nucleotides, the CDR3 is TGTGCCAGCAGCGCCCCCCTCCTATCAACTAATGAAAAACTGTTTTTT. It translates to CASSAPLLSTNEKLFF.

DNA of the CDR3: TGTGCCAGCAGGCCGGGAGCCTACAATGAGCAGTTCTTC. This translates into CASRPGAYNEQFF. This rearrangement joins TRBV12-3 or TRBV12-4 to TRBJ2-1, with D perhaps TRBD2 (6 bases). Between the trimmed V and J ends, which lost 6 bases and 2 bases, there was a span of 8 bases. CDR3 length: 13 residues.

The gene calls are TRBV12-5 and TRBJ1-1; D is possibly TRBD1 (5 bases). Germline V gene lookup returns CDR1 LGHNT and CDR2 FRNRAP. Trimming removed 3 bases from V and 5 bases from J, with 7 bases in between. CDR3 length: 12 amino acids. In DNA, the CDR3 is TGTGCTAGTGGTTTATCAGGGACTGAAGCTTTCTTT. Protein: CASGLSGTEAFF.

The CDR3: CASSLDTKDNEQFF. CDR3 sequence (DNA): TGTGCCAGCAGCTTGGACACAAAAGACAATGAGCAGTTCTTC. The rearrangement joins TRBV5-4 to TRBJ2-1; D not certain. The ends were cut back, 0 bases at V and 5 bases at J, with 9 bases in the middle. The CDR3 contains 14 residues. Per germline, CDR1 SGHNT and CDR2 YYREEE (reference sequence). The whole variable domain, remainder taken from reference TRBV5-4 and TRBJ2-1, is ETGVTQSPTHLIKTRGQQVTLRCSSQSGHNTVSWYQQALGQGPQFIFQYYREEENGRGNFPPRFSGLQFPNYSSELNVNALELDDSALYLCASSLDTKDNEQFFGPGTRLTVL.

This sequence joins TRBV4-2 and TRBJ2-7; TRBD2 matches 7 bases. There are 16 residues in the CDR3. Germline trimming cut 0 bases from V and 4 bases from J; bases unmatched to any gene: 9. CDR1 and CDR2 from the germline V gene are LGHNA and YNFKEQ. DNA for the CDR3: TGTGCCAGCAGCCAAGATTTGAGGACTAGAGAGTACGAGCAGTACTTC. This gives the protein CASSQDLRTREYEQYF.

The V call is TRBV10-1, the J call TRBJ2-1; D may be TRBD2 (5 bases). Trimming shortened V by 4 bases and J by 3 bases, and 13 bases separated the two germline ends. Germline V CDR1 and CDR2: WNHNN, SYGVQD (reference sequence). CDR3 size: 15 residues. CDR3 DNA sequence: TGCGCCAGCAGTGGCCGGCTAGCTAACTACAATGAGCAGTTCTTC. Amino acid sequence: CASSGRLANYNEQFF.

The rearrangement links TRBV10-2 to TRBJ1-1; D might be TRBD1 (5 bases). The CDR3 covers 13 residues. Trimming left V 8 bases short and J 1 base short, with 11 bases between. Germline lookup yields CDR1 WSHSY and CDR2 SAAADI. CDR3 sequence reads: CASRLGGNTEAFF. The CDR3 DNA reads TGCGCCAGCCGCCTCGGGGGGAACACTGAAGCTTTCTTT.

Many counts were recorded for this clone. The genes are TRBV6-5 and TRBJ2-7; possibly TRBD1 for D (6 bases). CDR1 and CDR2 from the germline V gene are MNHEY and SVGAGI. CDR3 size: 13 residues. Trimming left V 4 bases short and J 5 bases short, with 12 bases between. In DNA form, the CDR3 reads TGTGCCAGCAGTTGGACAGACGGGAACGAGCAGTACTTC. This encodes CASSWTDGNEQYF.

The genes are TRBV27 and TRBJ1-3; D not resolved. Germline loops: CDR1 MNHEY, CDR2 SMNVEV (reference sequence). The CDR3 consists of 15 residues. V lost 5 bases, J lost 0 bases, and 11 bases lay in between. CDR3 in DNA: TGTGCCAGCAGTCCGAACAGAGACTCTGGAAACACCATATATTTT. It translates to CASSPNRDSGNTIYF.

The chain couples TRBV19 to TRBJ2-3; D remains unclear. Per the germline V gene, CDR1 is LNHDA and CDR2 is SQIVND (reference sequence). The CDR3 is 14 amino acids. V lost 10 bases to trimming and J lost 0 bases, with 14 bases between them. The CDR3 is CATTQTDSTDTQYF. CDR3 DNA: TGTGCCACCACACAGACCGATAGCACAGATACGCAGTATTTT.

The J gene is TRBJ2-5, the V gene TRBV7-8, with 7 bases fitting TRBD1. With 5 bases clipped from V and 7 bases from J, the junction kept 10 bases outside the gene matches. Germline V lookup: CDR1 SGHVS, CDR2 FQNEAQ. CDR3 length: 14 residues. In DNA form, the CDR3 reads TGTGCCAGCAGCCCCAGGACAGGATCTATGACCCAGTACTTC. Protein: CASSPRTGSMTQYF. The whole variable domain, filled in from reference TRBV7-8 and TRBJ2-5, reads GAGVSQSPRYKVAKRGQDVALRCDPISGHVSLFWYQQALGQGPEFLTYFQNEAQLDKSGLPSDRFFAERPEGSVSTLKIQRTQQEDSAVYLCASSPRTGSMTQYFGPGTRLLVL.

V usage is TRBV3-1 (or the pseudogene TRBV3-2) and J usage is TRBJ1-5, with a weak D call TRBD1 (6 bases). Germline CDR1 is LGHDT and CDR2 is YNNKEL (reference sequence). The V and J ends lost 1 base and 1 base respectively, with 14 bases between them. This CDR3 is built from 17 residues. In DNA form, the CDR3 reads TGTGCCAGCAGCCAAGGTTTAGGGGGGGTGAGCAATCAGCCCCAGCATTTT. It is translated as CASSQGLGGVSNQPQHF.

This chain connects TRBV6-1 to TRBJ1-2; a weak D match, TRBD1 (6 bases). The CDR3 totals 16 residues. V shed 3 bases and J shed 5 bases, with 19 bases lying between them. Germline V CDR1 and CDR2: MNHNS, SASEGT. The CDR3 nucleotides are TGTGCCAGCAGTGAGTGGGACATTCCGGGAAGTTATGGCTACACCTTC. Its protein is CASSEWDIPGSYGYTF.

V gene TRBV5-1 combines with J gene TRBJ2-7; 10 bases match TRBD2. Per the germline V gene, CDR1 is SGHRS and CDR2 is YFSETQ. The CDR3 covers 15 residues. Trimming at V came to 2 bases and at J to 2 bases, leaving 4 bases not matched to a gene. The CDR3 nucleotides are TGCGCCAGCAGCTTCGAGCGGGGGGGCCCCTACGAGCAGTACTTC. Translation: CASSFERGGPYEQYF.

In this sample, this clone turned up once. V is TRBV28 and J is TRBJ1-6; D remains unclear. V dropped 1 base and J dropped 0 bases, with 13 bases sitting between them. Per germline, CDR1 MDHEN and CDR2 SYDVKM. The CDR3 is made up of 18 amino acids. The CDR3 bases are TGTGCCAGCAGTTTATCGGGAGTCAGGAGCTCCTATAATTCACCCCTCCACTTT. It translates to CASSLSGVRSSYNSPLHF.

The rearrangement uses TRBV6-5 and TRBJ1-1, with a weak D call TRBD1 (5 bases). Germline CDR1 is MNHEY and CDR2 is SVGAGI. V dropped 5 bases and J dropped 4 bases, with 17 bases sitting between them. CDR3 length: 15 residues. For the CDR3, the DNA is TGTGCCAGCAGTACCGCCTCCGGGGGTAGCACTGAAGCTTTCTTT. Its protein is CASSTASGGSTEAFF.

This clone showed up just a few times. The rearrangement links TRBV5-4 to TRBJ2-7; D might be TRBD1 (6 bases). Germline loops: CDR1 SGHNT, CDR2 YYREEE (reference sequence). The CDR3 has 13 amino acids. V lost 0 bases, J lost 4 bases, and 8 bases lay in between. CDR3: CASSLETGYEQYF. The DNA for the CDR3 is TGTGCCAGCAGCTTGGAGACAGGTTACGAGCAGTACTTC.

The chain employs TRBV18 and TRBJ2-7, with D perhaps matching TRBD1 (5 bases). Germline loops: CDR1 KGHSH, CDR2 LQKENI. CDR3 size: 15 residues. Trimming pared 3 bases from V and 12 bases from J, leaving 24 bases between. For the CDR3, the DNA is TGTGCCAGCTCACCGGGTGTCCTTAGACCAGGGTATCTGTACTTC. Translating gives CASSPGVLRPGYLYF.

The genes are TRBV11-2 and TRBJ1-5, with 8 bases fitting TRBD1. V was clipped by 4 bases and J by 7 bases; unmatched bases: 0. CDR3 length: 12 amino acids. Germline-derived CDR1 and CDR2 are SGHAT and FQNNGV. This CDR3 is CASSSGGQPQHF. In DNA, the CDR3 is TGTGCCAGCAGCTCAGGGGGCCAGCCCCAGCATTTT.

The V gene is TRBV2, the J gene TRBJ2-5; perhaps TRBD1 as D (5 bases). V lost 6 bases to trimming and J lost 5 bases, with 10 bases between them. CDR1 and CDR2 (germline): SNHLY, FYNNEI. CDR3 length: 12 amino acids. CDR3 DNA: TGTGCCAGCAGGCAAAAGGGGGAGACCCAGTACTTC. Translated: CASRQKGETQYF.